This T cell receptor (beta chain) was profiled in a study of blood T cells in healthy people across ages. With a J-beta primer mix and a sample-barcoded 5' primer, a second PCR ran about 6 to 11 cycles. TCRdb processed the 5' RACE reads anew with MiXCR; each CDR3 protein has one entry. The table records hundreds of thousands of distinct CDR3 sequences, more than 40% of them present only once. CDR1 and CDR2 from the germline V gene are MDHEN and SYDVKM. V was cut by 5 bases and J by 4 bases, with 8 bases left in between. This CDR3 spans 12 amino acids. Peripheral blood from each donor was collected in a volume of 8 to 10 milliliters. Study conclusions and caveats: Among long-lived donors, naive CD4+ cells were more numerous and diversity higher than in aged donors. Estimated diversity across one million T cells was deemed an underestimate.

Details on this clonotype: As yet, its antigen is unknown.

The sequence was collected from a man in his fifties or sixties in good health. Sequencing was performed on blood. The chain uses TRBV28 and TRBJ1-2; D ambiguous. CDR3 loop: CASSRGSYGYTF. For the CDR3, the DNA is TGTGCCAGCAGTCGCGGTTCCTATGGCTACACCTTC.